This T cell receptor beta chain was found in a study of T cells after yellow fever vaccination. TCRdb ran MiXCR on the 5' RACE reads and lists one entry per CDR3 protein. Among 400,000 or so distinct CDR3 sequences listed, 15% to 20% were seen once. This clonotype was found a few times. The CDR3 consists of 14 residues. Germline loops: CDR1 LNHDA, CDR2 SQIVND (reference sequence). V lost 5 bases, J lost 2 bases, and 11 bases lay in between. Here the sequenced sample was PBMCs, taken before the yellow fever booster vaccination. The rearrangement uses TRBV19 and TRBJ2-3, with D maybe TRBD2 (6 bases). The origin of this receptor is a man aged 18 to 30 who received the YFV17D yellow fever vaccine. CDR3 bases: TGTGCCAGTAGTGCGGGGATCCCCACAGATACGCAGTATTTT. Residues: CASSAGIPTDTQYF.